Listed below are T cell receptor beta chains from one sample, sequenced in a study of blood T cell repertoires in COVID-19. Repertoires were generated with immunoSEQ multiplex PCR, while TCRdb's copy carries only in-frame clones and drops some. The sample lists 200,000 to 250,000 clones, roughly 85% occurring once. The sample taken for sequencing was peripheral blood. The source is a woman aged 70-85 years with COVID-19, enrolled during active disease. The CDR3 runs from the conserved cysteine through the conserved F or W. A D gene is named only where the DNA matches it firmly. The size of a clone is reported for some rows only, either as once, few or many, or as a class for expanded clones.

>TRBJ2-7|TRBV11-3|.|.
CASSVQVSYEQYF
TGTGCCAGCAGCGTACAGGTCTCCTACGAGCAGTACTTC
>TRBJ2-2|TRBV27|.|TRBD2
CASSISGTSSGGELFF
TGTGCCAGCAGCATTTCCGGGACTAGCAGCGGCGGGGAGCTGTTTTTT
>TRBJ1-1|TRBV12-3/TRBV12-4|.|.
CASSSIGTEAFF
TGTGCCAGCAGCTCTATCGGCACTGAAGCTTTCTTT
>TRBJ1-1|TRBV9|.|TRBD1
CASSSQGTGGTEAFF
TGTGCCAGCAGCTCCCAGGGGACAGGGGGCACTGAAGCTTTCTTT
>TRBJ1-6|TRBV4-3|.|.
CASRSSSGNNSPLHF
TGCGCCAGCCGTTCGAGTTCGGGGAATAATTCACCCCTCCACTTT
>TRBJ2-2|TRBV6-5|.|.
CASRPKQGPTGELFF
TGTGCCAGCAGACCCAAACAGGGCCCCACCGGGGAGCTGTTTTTT
>TRBJ1-2|TRBV7-9|.|.
CASSLFEGLSGYTF
TGTGCCAGCAGCTTGTTTGAGGGCTTGAGTGGCTACACCTTC
>TRBJ1-2|TRBV6-5|.|.
CASTGNYGYTF
TGTGCCAGCACAGGGAACTATGGCTACACCTTC
>TRBJ2-4|TRBV27|once|.
CASSSQGRSGAKNIQYF
TGTGCCAGCAGTTCTCAGGGGCGATCGGGTGCCAAAAACATTCAGTACTTC
>TRBJ1-3|TRBV15|.|TRBD1
CATSKDREANTIYF
TGTGCCACCAGCAAAGACAGGGAGGCAAACACCATATATTTT
>TRBJ2-1|TRBV7-3|.|TRBD2
CASSLGLAGELFF
TGTGCCAGCAGCCTGGGACTAGCGGGGGAACTGTTCTTC
>TRBJ1-5|TRBV3-1/TRBV3-2|.|.
CASSQDGGRNQPQHF
TGTGCCAGCAGCCAAGATGGCGGCCGCAATCAGCCCCAGCATTTT
>TRBJ1-2|TRBV19|.|TRBD1
CASTRTGQVTMEGGYTF
TGTGCCAGTACCCGAACGGGACAGGTAACCATGGAGGGTGGCTACACCTTC
>TRBJ2-5|TRBV5-1|once|TRBD2
CASSPTTSGKETQYF
TGCGCCAGCAGCCCGACAACTAGCGGAAAAGAGACCCAGTACTTC
>TRBJ1-4|TRBV6-5|.|.
CASTRGQNNEKLFF
TGTGCCAGCACGCGCGGACAGAATAATGAAAAACTGTTTTTT
>TRBJ1-3|TRBV14|.|.
CASSQAAWSNTIYF
TGTGCCAGCAGCCAAGCGGCGTGGAGTAACACCATATATTTT
>TRBJ2-1|TRBV19|many|TRBD1
CASSTRQGVRDEQFF
TGTGCCAGTAGTACCAGACAGGGGGTGAGAGATGAGCAGTTCTTC
>TRBJ1-3|TRBV29-1|.|.
CSVEGPLGHGTLSGNTIYF
TGCAGCGTTGAAGGCCCCCTGGGACACGGAACCCTCTCTGGAAACACCATATATTTT
>TRBJ1-2|TRBV6-5|.|.
CASRPKQSPAVGYTF
TGTGCCAGCAGACCTAAGCAGAGCCCAGCGGTTGGCTACACCTTC
>TRBJ2-2|TRBV5-6|.|.
CASSLGQTGELFF
TGTGCCAGCAGCTTGGGGCAGACCGGGGAGCTGTTTTTT
>TRBJ1-3|TRBV20-1|.|TRBD1
CSASPGQGPGNTIYF
TGCAGTGCTAGTCCGGGACAGGGGCCTGGAAACACCATATATTTT
>TRBJ1-2|TRBV6-5|.|TRBD1
CASRGRGNGYTF
TGTGCCAGCAGGGGCAGGGGGAACGGCTACACCTTC
>TRBJ1-1|TRBV7-2|.|.
CASSPQKHTEAFF
TGTGCCAGCAGCCCACAGAAGCACACTGAAGCTTTCTTT
>TRBJ2-2|TRBV19|.|.
CASMAQVFEYRGTGELFF
TGTGCCAGTATGGCGCAGGTCTTCGAGTACCGGGGCACCGGGGAGCTGTTTTTT
>TRBJ1-4|TRBV19|.|.
CASSMRRGTNEKLFF
TGTGCCAGTAGTATGAGAAGAGGGACTAATGAAAAACTGTTTTTT
>TRBJ2-7|TRBV7-8|.|TRBD1
CASSKGQGVHEQYF
TGTGCCAGCAGCAAGGGACAGGGGGTCCACGAGCAGTACTTC
>TRBJ1-1|TRBV6-5|.|TRBD1
CASSYSDRVDTEAFF
TGTGCCAGCAGTTACTCAGACAGGGTAGACACTGAAGCTTTCTTT
>TRBJ1-2|TRBV11-3|.|TRBD1
CASSNQGADPYGYTF
TGTGCCAGCAGCAATCAGGGGGCCGACCCCTATGGCTACACCTTC
>TRBJ2-2|TRBV27|.|TRBD1
CASSPGTGFPQGTGELFF
TGTGCCAGCTCCCCCGGGACAGGGTTCCCCCAGGGCACCGGGGAGCTGTTTTTT
>TRBJ2-2|TRBV9|once|.
CASSVGGRTDGELFF
TGTGCCAGCAGCGTGGGGGGACGAACCGACGGGGAGCTGTTTTTT
>TRBJ1-1|TRBV7-6|.|.
CASSLSAGEGTEAFF
TGTGCCAGCAGCTTATCGGCAGGGGAGGGGACTGAAGCTTTCTTT
>TRBJ2-3|TRBV7-2|.|.
CTTTAGFSTDTQYF
TGTACCACTACTGCGGGATTCTCCACAGATACGCAGTATTTT
>TRBJ2-3|TRBV10-3|.|TRBD2
CAISLLAGASADTQYF
TGTGCCATCAGTTTACTAGCGGGAGCGTCGGCAGATACGCAGTATTTT
>TRBJ1-2|TRBV12-3/TRBV12-4|.|.
CASRLEARSGYTF
TGTGCCAGCAGACTTGAGGCGCGAAGTGGCTACACCTTC
>TRBJ1-4|TRBV5-1|.|.
CASSHNRISGANEKLFF
TGCGCCAGCAGCCACAACAGGATCTCAGGAGCTAATGAAAAACTGTTTTTT
>TRBJ2-3|TRBV4-3|.|TRBD1
CASSQESGQGTDTQYF
TGCGCCAGCAGCCAAGAGTCGGGACAGGGCACAGATACGCAGTATTTT
>TRBJ1-1|TRBV11-2|.|.
CASSLPGRNTEAFF
TGTGCCAGCAGCTTGCCGGGAAGAAACACTGAAGCTTTCTTT